One sample yielded the 6 T cell receptor beta chains listed below, sequenced in a study of cytomegalovirus exposure and HLA in healthy donors. PCR amplification relied on 60 Vbeta primers (plus 13 Jbeta primers). Some clones are missing from TCRdb's copy, which holds only in-frame ones; the method was immunoSEQ multiplex PCR. The data show about 130,000 clones, 10% to 13% seen once. Sequencing was performed on PBMCs. The receptors here all came from a young woman in good health and CMV-seropositive.

This clone occurred a few times. The CDR3 sequence is CASSPRLARELFF. The CDR3 nucleotides read TGTGCCAGCAGCCCCCGACTAGCCCGGGAGCTGTTTTTT. This sequence joins TRBV7-6 and TRBJ2-2; 7 bases are a match to TRBD2. This CDR3 comprises 13 residues. Germline V lookup: CDR1 SGHVS, CDR2 FNYEAQ. The V and J ends lost 5 bases and 9 bases, in that order; junction bases with no gene match: 6.

This clone occurred a few times. The rearrangement links TRBV6-6 to TRBJ1-2, with TRBD1 matching over 7 bases. V gave up 7 bases and J gave up 14 bases; unmatched junction bases: 13. Per germline, CDR1 MNHNY and CDR2 SVGAGI (reference sequence). The CDR3 runs 12 residues. CDR3 amino acids: CASTEPGQARTF. CDR3 bases: TGTGCCAGCACCGAACCCGGACAGGCTCGAACCTTC.

The CDR3 here is CASSLVAGGPDTQYF. CDR3 DNA sequence: TGTGCCAGCAGCTTGGTAGCGGGAGGCCCGGATACGCAGTATTTT. J is TRBJ2-3 and V is TRBV5-6; TRBD2 matches at 10 bases. The CDR3 consists of 15 residues. Looked up from germline, CDR1 is SGHDT and CDR2 is YYEEEE. V was pared by 0 bases and J by 6 bases, with 4 bases of the junction left unmatched.

The chain carries TRBV6-5 and TRBJ2-1; 9 bases agree with TRBD2. Looked up from germline, CDR1 is MNHEY and CDR2 is SVGAGI. CDR3 length: 15 residues. Trimming took 6 bases from V and 7 from J; bases not matched to a gene: 10. The CDR3 sequence is CASSLSGSKDNEQFF. The CDR3 DNA reads as TGTGCCAGCAGCCTTAGCGGGAGTAAAGATAATGAGCAGTTCTTC.

This clone has only a few counts. CDR3 sequence reads: CASKETGTGTDTQYF. For the CDR3, the DNA is TGTGCCAGTAAGGAGACTGGGACAGGCACAGATACGCAGTATTTT. The chain uses TRBV19 and TRBJ2-3, with TRBD1 matching over 7 bases. This CDR3 has 15 amino acids. After removal of 7 bases from V and 1 base from J, the junction contained 8 bases not matched to a gene. The germline V gene encodes CDR1 LNHDA and CDR2 SQIVND (reference sequence).

The genes are TRBV4-1 and TRBJ2-7, with D maybe TRBD1 (6 bases). The V end was cut by 4 bases, the J end by 2 bases, with 12 bases between. There are 14 residues in the CDR3. Germline V gene lookup returns CDR1 MGHRA and CDR2 YSYEKL. CDR3 in amino acids: CASSRVQGTYEQYF. In nucleotides, the CDR3 is TGCGCCAGCAGCCGGGTACAGGGAACCTACGAGCAGTACTTC.